The clone carrying this T cell receptor (beta chain) occurred once. Measured with immunoSEQ multiplex PCR; TCRdb has only the in-frame clones, and not every one. This table holds over 60,000 clones, roughly 90% found once. This sample was taken from a study of T cell changes during pregnancy in multiple sclerosis. Germline CDR1 is MNHNS and CDR2 is SASEGT. The CDR3 consists of 13 residues. With V trimmed by 6 bases and J by 5 bases, 5 bases remained unmatched. The rearrangement uses TRBV6-1 and TRBJ1-1; 8 bases are shared with TRBD1. The specimen was CD4+ T cells from peripheral blood mononuclear cells, collected in the third trimester of pregnancy. The sequence came from a female donor in good health, enrolled as a control in a pregnancy study. The CDR3 sequence: CASSPDRGTEAFF. The CDR3 DNA reads as TGTGCCAGCAGCCCAGACAGGGGTACTGAAGCTTTCTTT.